This TCR beta chain was observed in a study of CD8 T cells in Susac syndrome (dated by TCRdb to the late 2010s). In terms of the full investigation: Repertoire sequencing was used to test whether CD8+ T cell activation and differentiation in Susac syndrome was antigen driven. The study compared CD8+ T cell repertoire clonality among around 11 healthy donors, roughly 14 Susac syndrome patients and fewer than 19 multiple sclerosis patients.

RNA was extracted using the RNeasy kit, and roughly 0.5 to 1 microgram was reverse transcribed with random hexamers. TCR beta CDR3 regions were amplified with the immunoSEQ multiplex PCR assay covering 54 Vbeta and 13 Jbeta segments. PCR amplification bias was corrected using a synthetic template baseline for primer optimization and computational correction. As for the original processing: Reads were assigned to V, D and J genes according to IMGT and analyzed in immunoSEQ Analyzer, with only productive sequences retained. To calculate clonality, Shannon entropy was normalized by log2 of the number of productive unique sequences and then subtracted from one. For each patient and control, public and private clones were evaluated within the 100 most prevalent clones. Susac-specific clones were defined as absent from healthy and MS cohorts, 850 to 1,300 published viral clones and other ImmuneACCESS disease sequences. In TCRdb, the public reads were trimmed at Q25 with fastp and aligned with MiXCR, with productive beta chains retained. Identical CDR3 protein sequences are pooled into one entry, listed with their most common genes and DNA. It is TCRdb's table, rather than the study itself, that gives the V and J calls and clone size. This sample comprises about 150,000 distinct CDR3 sequences, around 95% of them detected only once. The ten largest make up 0.14% to 0.15% of the sample.

Overall study results and their limits: The number of individuals in the TCR sequencing and HLA analysis was acknowledged as relatively small.

Peripheral blood CD8+ and CD4+ T cells from healthy donors, Susac syndrome patients and multiple sclerosis patients were profiled using high-throughput TCR beta sequencing. Multiple sclerosis controls were treatment-naive patients with stable or active relapsing-remitting disease fulfilling revised McDonald criteria. Bulk CD8+ and CD4+ T cells were purified by magnetic negative isolation, whereas CD8+ TEMRA cells were enriched by FACS. Blood was drawn into EDTA tubes, processed within 24 hours, and PBMCs were isolated by density gradient centrifugation. PBMCs destined for TCR sequencing were cryopreserved in liquid nitrogen and later thawed in a 37 °C water bath. Purity of sorted or isolated CD4+, CD8+ and CD8+ TEMRA cells was at least 90%. CDR1 and CDR2 (SGDLS, YYNGEE) derive from the germline V gene. The CDR3 runs 15 amino acids, cysteine and phenylalanine included. Only the CDR3 portion is preserved as DNA: 45 bases, with reading frame beginning at the first base. V drops 0 bases and J drops 0 bases, leaving 6 bases in between.

Regarding this clonotype: Its recognized antigen is unknown. Per-nucleotide qualities are absent, and no much larger clonotype sits a single base away.

Sequenced: CD8+ T cells from PBMCs. In this chain, TRBV9 is recombined with TRBJ2-2; D gene: possibly TRBD2, on 6 matching bases. The receptor was derived from a human donor with multiple sclerosis. The DNA sequence is given as TGTGCCAGCAGCGTAGGCGGGGCGAACACCGGGGAGCTGTTTTTT. This sequence encodes CASSVGGANTGELFF.